The 16 T cell receptor beta chains in this list originate from one sample, sequenced in a study of cytomegalovirus exposure and HLA in healthy donors. The PCR made use of 60 Vbeta and 13 Jbeta primers. The repertoire was sequenced with immunoSEQ multiplex PCR; TCRdb's copy has only in-frame clones and lacks some. The sample records approximately 160,000 clones, around 80% being singletons. What was sequenced was PBMCs. Receptors originate from a woman in her thirties or forties in good health and CMV-seronegative.

This chain joins TRBV21-1 and TRBJ1-3. TRBV21-1 is shown as a pseudogene. CDR3 size: 13 residues. CDR3 DNA: TGTGCCACCCCGGGGGGGGTAAGGGACACCATATATTTT. This gives the protein CATPGGVRDTIYF.

V is TRBV6-1 and J is TRBJ1-5; D may be TRBD1 (6 bases). The V and J ends lost 3 bases and 5 bases respectively, with 17 bases between them. The CDR3 runs to 16 residues. CDR1 is MNHNS, CDR2 SASEGT, per germline. The CDR3 bases are TGTGCCAGCAGTGACTTCGGGGGGGGCATCTATCAGCCCCAGCATTTT. Translation gives CASSDFGGGIYQPQHF.

V usage is TRBV28 and J usage is TRBJ2-1, with 10 bases aligning to TRBD2. Trimming at V came to 5 bases and at J to 2 bases, leaving 3 bases not matched to a gene. Looked up from germline, CDR1 is MDHEN and CDR2 is SYDVKM. The length of the CDR3 is 15 residues. In nucleotides, the CDR3 is TGTGCCAGCAGTCAGACTAGCGGGCCCTACAATGAGCAGTTCTTC. It translates to CASSQTSGPYNEQFF. Complete variable domain (other parts from reference TRBV28 and TRBJ2-1): DVKVTQSSRYLVKRTGEKVFLECVQDMDHENMFWYRQDPGLGLRLIYFSYDVKMKEKGDIPEGYSVSREKKERFSLILESASTNQTSMYLCASSQTSGPYNEQFFGPGTRLTVL.

The rearrangement links TRBV30 to TRBJ2-1; D is perhaps TRBD2 (6 bases). Between the trimmed V and J ends, which lost 7 bases and 0 bases, there was a span of 13 bases. Germline values: CDR1 GTSNPN, CDR2 SVGIG (reference sequence). The CDR3 contains 14 residues. The CDR3 DNA sequence: TGTGCCTATTTAGCGGTTAGCTCCTACAATGAGCAGTTCTTC. It specifies CAYLAVSSYNEQFF.

This chain joins TRBV5-1 and TRBJ1-1; 8 nucleotides line up with TRBD1. After removal of 4 bases from V and 7 bases from J, the junction contained 6 bases not matched to a gene. The CDR3 sequence is 13 residues long. Germline CDR1 reads SGHRS; CDR2 reads YFSETQ. In DNA form, the CDR3 reads TGCGCCAGCAGCCGGGGACAGGAGTATGAAGCTTTCTTT. It specifies CASSRGQEYEAFF.

The chain is built from TRBV28 and TRBJ1-1; D gene ambiguous. The CDR3 spans 13 residues. The V end lost 2 bases, the J end lost 3 bases, and 7 bases lay between the germline ends. Looked up from germline, CDR1 is MDHEN and CDR2 is SYDVKM. CDR3 sequence (DNA): TGTGCCAGCAGTTTAATGACTTACACTGAAGCTTTCTTT. The encoded protein is CASSLMTYTEAFF.

There are a few counts of this clone. The CDR3 reads CASSLQTNTEAFF. DNA for the CDR3: TGTGCCAGCAGTCTACAGACGAACACTGAAGCTTTCTTT. This chain uses TRBV6-1 with TRBJ1-1; D uncertain. CDR3 length: 13 amino acids. V gave up 5 bases and J gave up 1 base, with 8 bases separating them. The germline V gene has CDR1 MNHNS and CDR2 SASEGT.

The gene calls are TRBV11-2 and TRBJ1-2, with unresolved D. Germline V gives CDR1 SGHAT, CDR2 FQNNGV. This CDR3 is built from 14 residues. V was shortened by 1 base and J by 0 bases, with 6 bases between the two germline ends. The CDR3 coding sequence is TGTGCCAGCAGCTTAGCGGGAGCTAACTATGGCTACACCTTC. Translation gives CASSLAGANYGYTF.

The chain couples TRBV7-3 to TRBJ2-1, with D tentatively TRBD1 (7 bases). CDR3 length: 15 residues. Trimming removed 8 bases at V and 2 bases at J, with 16 bases between. Looked up from germline, CDR1 is SGHTA and CDR2 is FQGTGA. The CDR3 nucleotides are TGTGCCAGCCCCTTACGGGGGACAGCCTACAATGAGCAGTTCTTC. Its protein product is CASPLRGTAYNEQFF. The variable domain in full, with the rest retrieved from reference TRBV7-3 and TRBJ2-1, is GAGVSQTPSNKVTEKGKYVELRCDPISGHTALYWYRQSLGQGPEFLIYFQGTGAADDSGLPNDRFFAVRPEGSVSTLKIQRTERGDSAVYLCASPLRGTAYNEQFFGPGTRLTVL.

The gene calls are TRBV5-1 and TRBJ1-1, with 7 bases fitting TRBD1. CDR1 SGHRS and CDR2 YFSETQ come from the germline V gene. The V segment lost 0 bases and the J segment 8 bases; nucleotides outside the gene matches: 4. CDR3 length equals 13 residues. CDR3 amino acids: CASSLGVTGEAFF. Written as DNA, the CDR3 is TGCGCCAGCAGCTTGGGGGTGACAGGGGAAGCTTTCTTT.

This sequence joins TRBV11-2 and TRBJ2-3; a weak D match, TRBD2 (6 bases). Trimming cost V 3 bases and J 2 bases, with 15 bases left between them. In germline, CDR1 is SGHAT, CDR2 FQNNGV. The CDR3 is made up of 16 amino acids. The CDR3 bases are TGTGCCAGCAGCTTCGGGTGGGACTCAAACACAGATACGCAGTATTTT. This encodes CASSFGWDSNTDTQYF.

This rearrangement joins TRBV6-1 to TRBJ2-3, with 8 bases identical to TRBD2. The CDR3 spans 14 residues. Trimming removed 7 bases from V and 1 base from J; junction bases left unmatched: 4. CDR1 is MNHNS and CDR2 is SASEGT in the germline V gene. CDR3 loop: CASNKRERTDTQYF. DNA of the CDR3: TGTGCCAGCAACAAGCGGGAGCGCACAGATACGCAGTATTTT.

The sample holds a few counts of this clone. The genes are TRBV9 and TRBJ1-1; tentatively, D is TRBD1 (6 bases). V lost 2 bases and J lost 11, with 13 bases in between. The CDR3 runs 12 residues. Germline CDR1 and CDR2: SGDLS and YYNGEE. Written as DNA, the CDR3 is TGTGCCAGCAGCGTTTCGGGGGGCTCTGCTTTCTTT. Its translation is CASSVSGGSAFF.

The V gene is TRBV30, the J gene TRBJ1-2; 12 positions match TRBD1. This CDR3 is 16 amino acids long. V gave up 0 bases and J gave up 4 bases; unmatched junction bases: 6. CDR1 is GTSNPN and CDR2 is SVGIG in the germline V gene (reference sequence). The CDR3 protein is CAWSVKGTGGRYGYTF. As DNA, the CDR3 is TGTGCCTGGAGTGTAAAAGGGACAGGGGGCCGCTATGGCTACACCTTC.

The rearrangement links TRBV29-1 to TRBJ1-1; D remains unclear. Germline CDR1 is SQVTM and CDR2 is ANQGSEA. This CDR3 region has 11 residues. Trimming removed 7 bases from V and 6 bases from J, with 12 bases in between. In DNA, the CDR3 is TGCAGCGCTCACTACGGGGCTGAAGCTTTCTTT. This translates into CSAHYGAEAFF. The variable domain in full, completed from reference TRBV29-1 and TRBJ1-1, reads SAVISQKPSRDICQRGTSLTIQCQVDSQVTMMFWYRQQPGQSLTLIATANQGSEATYESGFVIDKFPISRPNLTFSTLTVSNMSPEDSSIYLCSAHYGAEAFFGQGTRLTVV.

The gene calls are TRBV6-1 and TRBJ1-2, with 7 bases fitting TRBD1. The V gene end was trimmed by 1 base and the J gene end by 5 bases; junction bases not matched to a gene: 4. Germline V gives CDR1 MNHNS, CDR2 SASEGT. The length of the CDR3 is 14 residues. The CDR3 spells CASSEGGTAYGYTF. CDR3 DNA: TGTGCCAGCAGTGAAGGGGGGACAGCTTATGGCTACACCTTC.